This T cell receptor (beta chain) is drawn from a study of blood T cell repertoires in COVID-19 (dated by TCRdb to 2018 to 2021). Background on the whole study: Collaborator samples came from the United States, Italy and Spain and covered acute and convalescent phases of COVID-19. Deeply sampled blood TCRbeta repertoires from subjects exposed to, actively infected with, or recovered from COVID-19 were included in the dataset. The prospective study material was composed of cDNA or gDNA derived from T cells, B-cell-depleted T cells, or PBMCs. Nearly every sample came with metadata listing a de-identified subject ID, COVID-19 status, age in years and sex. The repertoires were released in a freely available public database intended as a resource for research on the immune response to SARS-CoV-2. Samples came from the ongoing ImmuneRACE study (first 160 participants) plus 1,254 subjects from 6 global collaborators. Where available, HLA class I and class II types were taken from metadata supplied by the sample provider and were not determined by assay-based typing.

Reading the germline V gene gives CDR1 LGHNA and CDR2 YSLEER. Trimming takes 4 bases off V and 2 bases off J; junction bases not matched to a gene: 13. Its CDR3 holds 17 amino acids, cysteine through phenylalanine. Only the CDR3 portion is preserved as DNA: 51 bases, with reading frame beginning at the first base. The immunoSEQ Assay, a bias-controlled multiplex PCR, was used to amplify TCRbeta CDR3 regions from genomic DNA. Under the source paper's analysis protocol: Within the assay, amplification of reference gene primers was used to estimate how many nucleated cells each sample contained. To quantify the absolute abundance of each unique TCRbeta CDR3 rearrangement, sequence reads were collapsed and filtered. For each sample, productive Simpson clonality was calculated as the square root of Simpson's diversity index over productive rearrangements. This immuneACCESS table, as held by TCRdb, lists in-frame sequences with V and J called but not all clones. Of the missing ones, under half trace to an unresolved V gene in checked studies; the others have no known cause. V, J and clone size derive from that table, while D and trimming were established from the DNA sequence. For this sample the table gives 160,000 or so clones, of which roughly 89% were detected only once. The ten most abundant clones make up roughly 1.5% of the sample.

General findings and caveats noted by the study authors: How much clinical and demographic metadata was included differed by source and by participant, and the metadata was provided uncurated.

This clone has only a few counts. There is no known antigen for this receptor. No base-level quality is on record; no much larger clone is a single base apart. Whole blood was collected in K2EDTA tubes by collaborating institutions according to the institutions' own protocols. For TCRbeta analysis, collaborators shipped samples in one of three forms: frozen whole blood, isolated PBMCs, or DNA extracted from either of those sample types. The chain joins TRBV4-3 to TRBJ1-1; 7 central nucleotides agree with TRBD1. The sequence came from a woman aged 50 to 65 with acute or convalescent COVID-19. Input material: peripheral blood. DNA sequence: TGCGCCAGCAGCCCCGGACAGGTTTATTTATCCAACACTGAAGCTTTCTTT. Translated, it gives CASSPGQVYLSNTEAFF.